A single T cell receptor beta chain is shown here with its context. The length of the CDR3 is 13 residues. Germline V gene data show CDR1 as SEHNR and CDR2 as FQNEAQ (reference sequence). V lost 5 bases and J lost 4, with 11 bases in between. Residents of 24 US areas, aged roughly 18 to 89 years, made up the participants. Membership in each cohort depended on participant-reported clinical history. In the original analysis: Amplification of reference gene primers was used by the study to estimate nucleated cell counts. Method: immunoSEQ multiplex PCR; TCRdb's copy keeps in-frame clones and lacks some. V and J calls and clone size are copied from that table; D and trimming were computed from the DNA. The sample holds 430,000 or so clones; roughly 84% are singletons and the top ten take roughly 1.4%. The entry originates in a study of blood T cell repertoires in COVID-19. Study in general: Both acute and convalescent COVID-19 samples were obtained from the United States, Italy and Spain.

This TCR was recovered from a woman aged 18-29 years who had been exposed to COVID-19. V is TRBV7-9 and J is TRBJ1-1, with D tentatively TRBD1 (5 bases). Sequenced: PBMCs or T cells enriched from blood (not recorded which). CDR3 region: CASSRGLGTEAFF. As DNA, the CDR3 is TGTGCCAGCAGCCGGGGGTTGGGCACTGAAGCTTTCTTT.